The table lists the clone carrying this T cell receptor (beta chain) with a few counts. Its specificity is unknown. The V gene end was trimmed by 3 bases and the J gene end by 1 base; junction bases not matched to a gene: 8. Germline V gives CDR1 LNHNV, CDR2 YYDKDF (reference sequence). The CDR3 runs to 16 residues. These data originate in a study of identical twins. Healthy Caucasian donors formed the entire cohort. Study-level findings and limits: Models predicted too little out-of-frame TCR alpha sharing in monozygotic twins.

Using its own MiXCR run on the 5' RACE reads, TCRdb lists one record per CDR3 protein. The table includes around 530,000 distinct CDR3 sequences, about 16% detected once. The data were also submitted as part of a second study, on yellow fever vaccine responses in identical twins.

Input material: CD4+ T cells sorted from blood. The V gene is TRBV15, the J gene TRBJ1-1; 7 bases are shared with TRBD1. This clonotype originated in a young woman in good health. The CDR3 nucleotides read TGTGCCACCAGCAGGGATCCGGGACAGTCGAACACTGAAGCTTTCTTT. Protein: CATSRDPGQSNTEAFF.